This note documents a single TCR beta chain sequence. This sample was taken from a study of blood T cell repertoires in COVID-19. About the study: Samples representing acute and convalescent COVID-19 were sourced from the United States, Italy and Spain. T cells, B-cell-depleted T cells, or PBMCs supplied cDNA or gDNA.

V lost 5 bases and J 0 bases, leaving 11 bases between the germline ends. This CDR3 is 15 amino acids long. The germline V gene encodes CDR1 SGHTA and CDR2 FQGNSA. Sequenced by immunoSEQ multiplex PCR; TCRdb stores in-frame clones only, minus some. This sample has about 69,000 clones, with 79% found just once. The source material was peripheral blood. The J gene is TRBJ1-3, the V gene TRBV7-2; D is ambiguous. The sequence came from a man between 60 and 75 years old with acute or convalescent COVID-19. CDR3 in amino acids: CASSLKLFSGNTIYF. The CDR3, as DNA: TGTGCCAGCAGCCTGAAGCTCTTCTCTGGAAACACCATATATTTT.